One sample yielded the 18 T cell receptor beta chains listed below, sequenced in a study of T cell responses to AZD1222 COVID-19 vaccine. Measured with immunoSEQ multiplex PCR; TCRdb has only the in-frame clones, and not every one. The sample records over 45,000 clones, 86% being singletons. The sample consisted of peripheral blood, taken on day 0 of AZD1222 vaccination. These receptors all come from an adult in good health.

The V and J genes are TRBV27 and TRBJ1-4, with 7 bases matching TRBD1. With V trimmed by 5 bases and J by 4 bases, 4 bases remained unmatched. Per germline, CDR1 MNHEY and CDR2 SMNVEV (reference sequence). This CDR3 is built from 14 residues. DNA for the CDR3: TGTGCCAGCAGTCATGGACAGGATAATGAAAAACTGTTTTTT. It specifies CASSHGQDNEKLFF.

This chain links TRBV7-6 with TRBJ2-1; 12 bases map to TRBD2. The germline V gene has CDR1 SGHVS and CDR2 FNYEAQ. With 8 bases clipped from V and 3 bases from J, the junction kept 2 bases outside the gene matches. This CDR3 contains 14 residues. The CDR3: CASGLAGIYNEQFF. Written as DNA, the CDR3 is TGTGCCAGCGGACTAGCGGGGATCTACAATGAGCAGTTCTTC.

The J gene is TRBJ2-1, the V gene TRBV2; 8 bases line up with TRBD2. This CDR3 spans 16 amino acids. The V segment lost 4 bases and the J segment 5 bases; nucleotides outside the gene matches: 10. Germline V gene lookup returns CDR1 SNHLY and CDR2 FYNNEI. CDR3 residues: CASSGVVDSGNNEQFF. The DNA for the CDR3 is TGTGCCAGCAGTGGGGTCGTCGATAGCGGGAACAATGAGCAGTTCTTC.

The chain couples TRBV29-1 to TRBJ2-1, with D possibly called TRBD1 or TRBD2 (5 bases each). The CDR3 has 15 residues. V dropped 2 bases and J dropped 0 bases, with 11 bases sitting between them. Germline loops: CDR1 SQVTM, CDR2 ANQGSEA. Here the CDR3 reads CSVEWGPFSYNEQFF. The DNA for the CDR3 is TGCAGCGTTGAATGGGGACCTTTCTCCTACAATGAGCAGTTCTTC.

This chain uses TRBV28 with TRBJ2-4; D is possibly TRBD2 (6 bases). CDR3 length: 14 residues. The germline V gene has CDR1 MDHEN and CDR2 SYDVKM. V was clipped by 6 bases and J by 7 bases, with 16 bases between them. The CDR3 reads CASSLGGRGNIQYF. Written as DNA, the CDR3 is TGTGCCAGCAGCCTCGGAGGGCGCGGCAACATTCAGTACTTC.

The chain recombines TRBV2 with TRBJ1-2, with 7 bases fitting TRBD1. Germline assignment: CDR1 SNHLY and CDR2 FYNNEI. V was clipped by 6 bases and J by 8 bases; unmatched bases: 9. CDR3 size: 13 residues. DNA for the CDR3: TGTGCCAGCAGCCGGGACAGAGGTTCCGGCTACACCTTC. Translated, it gives CASSRDRGSGYTF.

The CDR3 loop is CASSLLLASLGEQFF. For the CDR3, the DNA is TGTGCCAGCAGTTTATTGCTAGCGTCCCTGGGTGAGCAGTTCTTC. J is TRBJ2-1 and V is TRBV28, with D possibly matching TRBD2 (6 bases). Trimming removed 1 base at V and 9 bases at J, with 16 bases between. Germline CDR1 reads MDHEN; CDR2 reads SYDVKM. The CDR3 extends over 15 amino acids.

This clone appeared a few times. V and J are TRBV5-1 and TRBJ2-7; unclear D gene. V was trimmed by 4 bases and J by 3 bases, leaving 14 bases between them. Germline CDR1 reads SGHRS; CDR2 reads YFSETQ. The CDR3 is 14 residues long. CDR3 nucleotides: TGCGCCAGCAGCGGAAACTGGGCGCACTACGAGCAGTACTTC. Protein product: CASSGNWAHYEQYF.

The V gene is TRBV19, the J gene TRBJ1-1, with D unresolved. The ends were cut back, 4 bases at V and 12 bases at J, with 9 bases in the middle. From germline, CDR1 is LNHDA and CDR2 SQIVND (reference sequence). The CDR3 is 10 amino acids. CDR3 region: CASSSQEPFF. In DNA form, the CDR3 reads TGTGCCAGTAGTAGTCAGGAGCCTTTCTTT.

The chain employs TRBV4-1 and TRBJ2-2; a weak D match, TRBD1 (7 bases). From germline, CDR1 is MGHRA and CDR2 YSYEKL. V lost 3 bases, J lost 2 bases, and 19 bases lay in between. The CDR3 is 18 amino acids. For the CDR3, the DNA is TGCGCCAGCAGCCACGTGTCGGGCAGGGGGGATAACACCGGGGAGCTGTTTTTT. As protein: CASSHVSGRGDNTGELFF.

The table lists this clone with a few counts. V usage is TRBV28 and J usage is TRBJ1-2; D uncertain. V gave up 4 bases and J gave up 5 bases, with 20 bases separating them. Germline lookup yields CDR1 MDHEN and CDR2 SYDVKM. The CDR3 totals 16 residues. The CDR3 sequence: CASSSPSRTYLYGYTF. In nucleotides, the CDR3 is TGTGCCAGCAGTTCACCTTCTCGGACGTACTTGTATGGCTACACCTTC.

This chain joins TRBV10-2 and TRBJ1-1; perhaps TRBD1 as D (5 bases). The CDR3 spans 15 residues. The germline V gene has CDR1 WSHSY and CDR2 SAAADI. Between the trimmed V and J ends, which lost 4 bases and 1 base, there was a span of 13 bases. For the CDR3, the DNA is TGCGCCAGCAGTGTTGAGGGACGGGGGAACACTGAAGCTTTCTTT. Its translation: CASSVEGRGNTEAFF.

The chain recombines TRBV9 with TRBJ2-4, with TRBD2 as a possible D gene (6 bases). Trimming removed 9 bases at V and 1 base at J, with 14 bases between. Germline CDR1 reads SGDLS; CDR2 reads YYNGEE. This CDR3 is built from 14 residues. The CDR3 protein is CANGREVAKNIQYF. The CDR3 nucleotides read TGTGCCAATGGTAGGGAGGTGGCCAAAAACATTCAGTACTTC. Supplemented by reference TRBV9 and TRBJ2-4, the full variable domain reads DSGVTQTPKHLITATGQRVTLRCSPRSGDLSVYWYQQSLDQGLQFLIQYYNGEERAKGNILERFSAQQFPDLHSELNLSSLELGDSALYFCANGREVAKNIQYFGAGTRLSVL.

This clone has just a few counts. V gene TRBV30 combines with J gene TRBJ1-1, with D tentatively TRBD1 (6 bases). This CDR3 comprises 15 residues. The V and J ends lost 4 bases and 6 bases respectively, with 21 bases between them. Germline CDR1 reads GTSNPN; CDR2 reads SVGIG (reference sequence). CDR3 in amino acids: CAWTLGGPRWAEAFF. The DNA of the CDR3 is TGTGCCTGGACCCTCGGGGGGCCGAGGTGGGCTGAAGCTTTCTTT. Drawing the rest from reference TRBV30 and TRBJ1-1, the complete variable domain is SQTIHQWPATLVQPVGSPLSLECTVEGTSNPNLYWYRQAAGRGLQLLFYSVGIGQISSEVPQNLSASRPQDRQFILSSKKLLLSDSGFYLCAWTLGGPRWAEAFFGQGTRLTVV.

This rearrangement joins TRBV25-1 to TRBJ2-1; 9 bases fit TRBD2. V lost 8 bases, J lost 7 bases, and 12 bases stayed unmatched. Germline values: CDR1 MGHDK, CDR2 SYGVNS. The CDR3 totals 15 residues. The CDR3 region has the DNA TGTGCCAGCGCTCTAGCGGGAAGTGTCGGGAATGAGCAGTTCTTC. This translates into CASALAGSVGNEQFF.

The chain couples TRBV4-2 to TRBJ2-1; possible D gene TRBD2, 6 bases. CDR3 length: 17 amino acids. Germline V lookup: CDR1 LGHNA, CDR2 YNFKEQ. Trimming left V 0 bases short and J 1 base short, with 13 bases between. CDR3 amino acids: CASSQDPGSESYNEQFF. The CDR3 coding sequence is TGTGCCAGCAGCCAAGATCCCGGGAGCGAATCCTACAATGAGCAGTTCTTC.

The chain links TRBV7-2 to TRBJ2-5; 13 nucleotides line up with TRBD2. Trimming took 4 bases from V and 5 from J; bases not matched to a gene: 4. Germline assignment: CDR1 SGHTA and CDR2 FQGNSA. CDR3 size: 15 residues. The CDR3 region has the DNA TGTGCCAGCAGCTCGTTACTAGCGGGAGGGGAGACCCAGTACTTC. Its protein is CASSSLLAGGETQYF.

This clone is a singleton in its sample. The CDR3 protein is CSIDYQYEQYF. The CDR3 coding sequence is TGCAGTATAGACTATCAGTACGAGCAGTACTTC. V is TRBV20-1 and J is TRBJ2-7; the D gene is possibly TRBD2 (5 bases). V was trimmed by 8 bases and J by 4 bases, leaving 12 bases between them. There are 11 residues in the CDR3. Germline CDR1 and CDR2: DFQATT and SNEGSKA (reference sequence).